A selection of T cell receptor beta chains follows, all from one sample in a study of post-analysis software for immune sequencing data. One entry per CDR3 protein results from TCRdb running MiXCR on the PCR reads. The sample yields 400,000 to 500,000 distinct CDR3 sequences, roughly 38% seen once. Sequencing was performed on blood. The origin of the receptors is a girl aged 2 to 9 with multiple sclerosis. The conserved cysteine and the conserved F or W are not part of the CDR3 here.

v_call	j_call	cdr3_aa
TRBV29-1	TRBJ1-1	SVAVRMNTEAF
TRBV20-1	TRBJ2-1	SARDRGREGLAGWSSYNEQF
TRBV13	TRBJ2-1	ASSAREQF
TRBV4-3	TRBJ2-1	ASSQDRPKEYNEQF
TRBV12-3/TRBV12-4	TRBJ2-3	ASSLSRRQADPTDTQY
TRBV12-3/TRBV12-4	TRBJ2-7	ASSYSKGHSYEQY
TRBV18	TRBJ2-5	ASSPGGNRLAQY
TRBV9	TRBJ1-2	ASSVYSGGYGYT
TRBV12-3/TRBV12-4	TRBJ2-7	ASSLDLLAGVEQY
TRBV7-8	TRBJ1-2	ASSIPGQGPPNYGYT
TRBV27	TRBJ1-2	ASSLRGALGYGYT
TRBV5-1	TRBJ1-5	ASSSDRVGQPQH
TRBV4-3	.	ASSPWTSGKYEQY
TRBV7-9	TRBJ2-5	ASSLILGQTQY
TRBV7-3	TRBJ2-1	ASSPRGGGRGINEQF
TRBV12-3/TRBV12-4	TRBJ1-5	ASSLFDGNQPQH
TRBV4-1	TRBJ2-5	ASSQESGLVQETQY
TRBV7-8	TRBJ2-3	ASSDGLAGERDPTDTQY
TRBV10-3	TRBJ2-5	AISHTSGGAETQY
TRBV20-1	.	SASYRDNEQY
TRBV7-8	TRBJ2-1	ASSLMGIYNEQF
TRBV4-3	TRBJ1-2	ASSQDAGNYGYT
TRBV3-1	TRBJ2-7	ASSQDRTSGSYEQY
TRBV24-1	TRBJ2-5	ATSHGGTGRQETQY
TRBV5-1	TRBJ1-4	ASSPRTVATNEKLF
TRBV7-2	TRBJ1-2	ASIQSWDRVSGYT
TRBV7-9	TRBJ1-1	ASSLGRAGVAEAF
TRBV24-1	TRBJ2-5	ATSYSSDRDETQY
TRBV20-1	TRBJ2-1	SAREHSGRAFSEQF
TRBV29-1	TRBJ1-2	GAEGDTAYGYT
TRBV6-5	TRBJ1-5	ASSPDRTNQPQH
TRBV7-8	TRBJ1-5	ASSQGTGGSNQPQH
TRBV20-1	TRBJ1-2	SARDESGTYGYT
TRBV21-1	TRBJ2-1	ASSWDSYNEQF
TRBV28	TRBJ2-3	ASSSHTGADTQY
TRBV7-2	TRBJ2-4	ASSIGAGQNIQY
TRBV5-1	TRBJ2-1	ASSLRIPSSYNEQF
TRBV12-3/TRBV12-4	TRBJ2-1	ASIPGGGPYNKQF
TRBV7-2	TRBJ2-7	ASSLVLGGGYEQY
TRBV29-1	TRBJ2-3	SVEVGAFSTDTQY
TRBV10-3	TRBJ2-1	AISATSGLAPYNEQF
TRBV29-1	TRBJ2-7	SVDGGSSYEQY